A selection of T cell receptor beta chains follows, all from one sample in a study of technical replicates of blood from a handful of donors. Sequenced by immunoSEQ multiplex PCR; TCRdb stores in-frame clones only, minus some. This table holds 90,000 to 100,000 clones, almost 97% found once. Sequences were obtained from T cells isolated from PBMCs. These receptors all come from a human donor in good health. Each CDR3 is given with its conserved first and last residue. The order of the fields is CDR3 protein, CDR3 DNA, J gene, D gene, V gene, clone size. The D gene is left open where the match is weak. Size tells how often a clone was seen (once, few, many) or the class of an expanded clone, and some rows leave it out.

CDR3 protein: CASSPKQAATGELFF; CDR3 DNA: TGTGCCAGCAGTCCAAAACAGGCAGCCACCGGGGAGCTGTTTTTT; J gene: TRBJ2-2; D gene: NA; V gene: TRBV28; clone size: NA
CDR3 protein: CASSIVGLVSYNEQFF; CDR3 DNA: TGTGCCAGTAGTATAGTAGGACTAGTCAGCTACAATGAGCAGTTCTTC; J gene: TRBJ2-1; D gene: TRBD2; V gene: TRBV19; clone size: NA
CDR3 protein: CASSSTSGMSTDTQYF; CDR3 DNA: TGCGCCAGCAGCTCGACTAGCGGGATGAGCACAGATACGCAGTATTTT; J gene: TRBJ2-3; D gene: TRBD2; V gene: TRBV5-1; clone size: NA
CDR3 protein: CASSLLIGGSYGYTF; CDR3 DNA: TGTGCCAGCAGCTTACTCATCGGGGGTAGCTATGGCTACACCTTC; J gene: TRBJ1-2; D gene: NA; V gene: TRBV11-2; clone size: NA
CDR3 protein: CASSLGSSGPTDTQYF; CDR3 DNA: TGTGCCAGCAGCTTAGGTAGTAGCGGGCCCACAGATACGCAGTATTTT; J gene: TRBJ2-3; D gene: TRBD2; V gene: TRBV7-3; clone size: NA
CDR3 protein: CASSLPFVGQEDSIGYTF; CDR3 DNA: TGCGCCAGCAGCCTTCCGTTTGTCGGACAGGAGGATTCGATAGGCTACACCTTC; J gene: TRBJ1-2; D gene: TRBD1; V gene: TRBV4-3; clone size: NA
CDR3 protein: CASSVGGRLSYNEQFF; CDR3 DNA: TGTGCCAGCAGCGTAGGCGGGAGGTTATCCTACAATGAGCAGTTCTTC; J gene: TRBJ2-1; D gene: TRBD2; V gene: TRBV9; clone size: NA
CDR3 protein: CASSVGMTSGLYNEQFF; CDR3 DNA: TGTGCCAGCAGCGTAGGAATGACTAGCGGGCTATACAATGAGCAGTTCTTC; J gene: TRBJ2-1; D gene: TRBD2; V gene: TRBV9; clone size: NA
CDR3 protein: CASSLSSGGLTGELFF; CDR3 DNA: TGTGCCAGCAGCTTATCCTCGGGAGGGCTCACCGGGGAGCTGTTTTTT; J gene: TRBJ2-2; D gene: TRBD2; V gene: TRBV7-2; clone size: NA
CDR3 protein: CSVEPTPRNTEAFF; CDR3 DNA: TGCAGCGTTGAACCCACACCAAGGAACACTGAAGCTTTCTTT; J gene: TRBJ1-1; D gene: NA; V gene: TRBV29-1; clone size: NA
CDR3 protein: CASSFKGHWKSEAFF; CDR3 DNA: TGTGCCAGCAGTTTTAAAGGACACTGGAAATCTGAAGCTTTCTTT; J gene: TRBJ1-1; D gene: NA; V gene: TRBV27; clone size: few
CDR3 protein: CASSGTGGHYGYTF; CDR3 DNA: TGTGCCAGCAGCGGGACAGGGGGGCACTATGGCTACACCTTC; J gene: TRBJ1-2; D gene: TRBD1; V gene: TRBV6-5; clone size: NA
CDR3 protein: CASSPAWGTGLSSSTDTQYF; CDR3 DNA: TGTGCCAGCAGTCCAGCGTGGGGGACAGGTCTTTCCTCTAGCACAGATACGCAGTATTTT; J gene: TRBJ2-3; D gene: TRBD1; V gene: TRBV28; clone size: NA
CDR3 protein: CASRTGQATANYGYTF; CDR3 DNA: TGTGCCAGCAGGACCGGACAGGCGACAGCTAACTATGGCTACACCTTC; J gene: TRBJ1-2; D gene: TRBD1; V gene: TRBV2; clone size: once
CDR3 protein: CAWRPLGTEAFF; CDR3 DNA: TGTGCCTGGAGGCCCCTCGGCACTGAAGCTTTCTTT; J gene: TRBJ1-1; D gene: NA; V gene: TRBV30; clone size: NA
CDR3 protein: CASSSWAGKDEQYF; CDR3 DNA: TGTGCCAGCAGCTCGTGGGCAGGGAAGGACGAGCAGTACTTC; J gene: TRBJ2-7; D gene: NA; V gene: TRBV11-3; clone size: NA
CDR3 protein: CASSVAGNTEAFF; CDR3 DNA: TGTGCCAGCAGCGTAGCAGGGAACACTGAAGCTTTCTTT; J gene: TRBJ1-1; D gene: NA; V gene: TRBV9; clone size: once
CDR3 protein: CASTRQSPNYGYTF; CDR3 DNA: TGTGCCAGTACAAGACAGTCTCCTAACTATGGCTACACCTTC; J gene: TRBJ1-2; D gene: NA; V gene: TRBV19; clone size: NA
CDR3 protein: CASSLMRLAGTFYEQYF; CDR3 DNA: TGTGCCAGCAGCTTAATGCGACTAGCGGGGACCTTCTACGAGCAGTACTTC; J gene: TRBJ2-7; D gene: TRBD2; V gene: TRBV7-2; clone size: NA
CDR3 protein: CASSFGTGTSSGEQFF; CDR3 DNA: TGTGCCAGCAGCTTTGGGACCGGGACTAGCAGCGGTGAGCAGTTCTTC; J gene: TRBJ2-1; D gene: TRBD2; V gene: TRBV13; clone size: NA
CDR3 protein: CASSGRTVNYGYTF; CDR3 DNA: TGTGCCAGCAGCGGCCGGACAGTTAACTATGGCTACACCTTC; J gene: TRBJ1-2; D gene: NA; V gene: TRBV14; clone size: NA
CDR3 protein: CASSIIGGFSYEQYF; CDR3 DNA: TGTGCCAGTAGTATTATCGGCGGGTTTTCCTACGAGCAGTACTTC; J gene: TRBJ2-7; D gene: NA; V gene: TRBV19; clone size: NA
CDR3 protein: CASSPETSGPYNEQFF; CDR3 DNA: TGTGCCAGCAGCCCGGAGACTAGCGGACCTTACAATGAGCAGTTCTTC; J gene: TRBJ2-1; D gene: TRBD2; V gene: TRBV4-2; clone size: NA
CDR3 protein: CASSSLVGDRGYEQYF; CDR3 DNA: TGCGCCAGCAGTTCGTTAGTGGGGGACAGGGGCTACGAGCAGTACTTC; J gene: TRBJ2-7; D gene: TRBD1; V gene: TRBV5-1; clone size: NA
CDR3 protein: CASSLGGSLEQYF; CDR3 DNA: TGTGCCAGCAGCTTGGGCGGGTCCCTCGAGCAGTACTTC; J gene: TRBJ2-7; D gene: NA; V gene: TRBV5-4; clone size: NA
CDR3 protein: CASSIQGAETQYF; CDR3 DNA: TGTGCCAGCAGTATACAGGGGGCGGAGACCCAGTACTTC; J gene: TRBJ2-5; D gene: TRBD1; V gene: TRBV25-1; clone size: once
CDR3 protein: CASSEYAGGGYGYTF; CDR3 DNA: TGTGCCAGCAGTGAATACGCAGGGGGTGGCTATGGCTACACCTTC; J gene: TRBJ1-2; D gene: TRBD1; V gene: TRBV6-1; clone size: NA
CDR3 protein: CASSRTSGRPEISGELFF; CDR3 DNA: TGTGCCAGCAGCCGGACTAGCGGGAGGCCTGAGATTTCCGGGGAGCTGTTTTTT; J gene: TRBJ2-2; D gene: TRBD2; V gene: TRBV4-2; clone size: NA
CDR3 protein: CASSPEAEETQYF; CDR3 DNA: TGTGCCAGCAGCCCCGAGGCAGAAGAGACCCAGTACTTC; J gene: TRBJ2-5; D gene: NA; V gene: TRBV7-9; clone size: NA
CDR3 protein: CASSAGTVNSEAFF; CDR3 DNA: TGTGCCAGCAGTGCCGGGACAGTTAACTCTGAAGCTTTCTTT; J gene: TRBJ1-1; D gene: TRBD1; V gene: TRBV25-1; clone size: NA
CDR3 protein: CASSWSRDSGEAFF; CDR3 DNA: TGTGCCAGCAGTTGGTCCCGGGACAGTGGCGAAGCTTTCTTT; J gene: TRBJ1-1; D gene: TRBD1; V gene: TRBV6-6; clone size: NA
CDR3 protein: CASSSYAGDGYTF; CDR3 DNA: TGTGCCAGCAGTTCTTATGCGGGGGATGGCTACACCTTC; J gene: TRBJ1-2; D gene: NA; V gene: TRBV27; clone size: NA
CDR3 protein: CASSYSVGESQPQHF; CDR3 DNA: TGTGCCAGCAGTTACTCGGTTGGGGAGAGTCAGCCCCAGCATTTT; J gene: TRBJ1-5; D gene: NA; V gene: TRBV6-6; clone size: NA
CDR3 protein: CASITTGESYEQYF; CDR3 DNA: TGTGCCAGCATTACTACAGGGGAGTCCTACGAGCAGTACTTC; J gene: TRBJ2-7; D gene: TRBD1; V gene: TRBV7-2; clone size: NA
CDR3 protein: CASNWGDEAFF; CDR3 DNA: TGTGCCAGTAATTGGGGAGATGAAGCTTTCTTT; J gene: TRBJ1-1; D gene: NA; V gene: TRBV19; clone size: NA
CDR3 protein: CASSQDGGDRVQYEQYF; CDR3 DNA: TGCGCCAGCAGCCAAGATGGGGGAGACAGGGTGCAGTACGAGCAGTACTTC; J gene: TRBJ2-7; D gene: TRBD1; V gene: TRBV4-3; clone size: NA
CDR3 protein: CASSVQGSGELFF; CDR3 DNA: TGTGCCAGCAGTGTACAGGGGTCCGGGGAGCTGTTTTTT; J gene: TRBJ2-2; D gene: TRBD1; V gene: TRBV9; clone size: NA
CDR3 protein: CASSLTQAGELFF; CDR3 DNA: TGTGCCAGCAGCTTAACCCAGGCCGGGGAGCTGTTTTTT; J gene: TRBJ2-2; D gene: NA; V gene: TRBV7-8; clone size: NA
CDR3 protein: CASIMGLAGGMRNEQYF; CDR3 DNA: TGTGCCAGCATCATGGGACTAGCGGGAGGGATGAGGAACGAGCAGTACTTC; J gene: TRBJ2-7; D gene: TRBD2; V gene: TRBV11-2; clone size: NA
CDR3 protein: CASSLRGGTDTQYF; CDR3 DNA: TGTGCCAGCAGCTTACGGGGGGGCACAGATACGCAGTATTTT; J gene: TRBJ2-3; D gene: TRBD2; V gene: TRBV13; clone size: NA
CDR3 protein: CAWQGKGRGYTF; CDR3 DNA: TGTGCCTGGCAGGGGAAGGGACGTGGCTACACCTTC; J gene: TRBJ1-2; D gene: NA; V gene: TRBV30; clone size: NA